This is a list of T cell receptor beta chains from one sample in a study of somatic mutations in cytotoxic T cells in rheumatoid arthritis. The assay was immunoSEQ multiplex PCR, and TCRdb's table has in-frame clones only and misses some. Of 6,000 to 7,500 clones listed, about 68% are singletons. The material sequenced was CD8+ T cells sorted from blood. The source of these receptors is a woman in her fifties or sixties in good health. Each CDR3 is given with its conserved first and last residue. A D gene is named only where the DNA matches it firmly. Size is omitted from some rows. Given values are once, few, many or a class for expanded clones.

J gene	V gene	D gene	clone size	CDR3 DNA	CDR3 protein
TRBJ1-1	TRBV2	.	.	TGTGCCAGCAGTGAGGCCCTTCCAGGGCGGGGAGCTTTCTTT	CASSEALPGRGAFF
TRBJ1-2	TRBV9	TRBD1	once	TGTGCCAGCAGCGGACAGGGGCTTGGCTACACCTTC	CASSGQGLGYTF
TRBJ2-1	TRBV4-1	.	.	TGCGCCAGCAGTTTCCGGGACACCGACCTGGGGTACAATGAGCAGTTCTTC	CASSFRDTDLGYNEQFF
TRBJ2-7	TRBV11-2	.	.	TGTGCCAGCAGCTTAGCGCCTAGCTCGGTGTACGAGCAGTACTTC	CASSLAPSSVYEQYF
TRBJ1-3	TRBV9	.	.	TGTGCCAGCAGCGTAGGGAGCGCCGGACACCACTCTGGAAACACCATATATTTT	CASSVGSAGHHSGNTIYF
TRBJ2-3	TRBV7-2	.	.	TGTGCCAGCAGCCGGTTGACAGATACGCAGTATTTT	CASSRLTDTQYF
TRBJ1-5	TRBV7-8	TRBD1	.	TGTGCCAGCAGCCTGGGACAGGGCAATCAGCCCCAGCATTTT	CASSLGQGNQPQHF
TRBJ1-1	TRBV15	.	.	TGTGCCACCAGCAGGACAGTGGGGTCAGGGACTGAAGCTTTCTTT	CATSRTVGSGTEAFF
TRBJ2-1	TRBV5-1	.	.	TGCGCCAGCAGCTTCGGGCGGGATGGGATTAATGAGCAGTTCTTC	CASSFGRDGINEQFF
TRBJ1-3	TRBV30	.	.	TGTACAGAACCCTCTGGAAACACCATATATTTT	CTEPSGNTIYF
TRBJ2-5	TRBV7-9	TRBD1	few	TGTGCCAGCAGCTTGACAGGGTTTGCCGCAGCAGAGACCCAGTACTTC	CASSLTGFAAAETQYF
TRBJ2-6	TRBV11-2	.	.	TGTGCCAGCAGCCCAAGGGCCAACGTCCTGACTTTC	CASSPRANVLTF
TRBJ2-4	TRBV6-1	TRBD1	.	TGTGCCAGCAGTGAAGCGGCAGGGACAGGGAGTGACATTCAGTACTTC	CASSEAAGTGSDIQYF
TRBJ2-7	TRBV5-6	TRBD1	.	TGTGCCAGCAGCTTGTCGGGACAGGGGTTCTACGAGCAGTACTTC	CASSLSGQGFYEQYF
TRBJ1-4	TRBV4-3	.	.	TGCGCCAGCAGCCAAGATATCACAGGGCTTGCTAATGAAAAACTGTTTTTT	CASSQDITGLANEKLFF
TRBJ2-1	TRBV15	.	.	TGTGCCACCAGCAGAGCCCGGCGGGTACGTGAGACCTACAATGAGCAGTTCTTC	CATSRARRVRETYNEQFF
TRBJ2-3	TRBV9	TRBD2	.	TGTGCCAGCAGCGTAGGGACTAGCGGGGGGATTAGCACAGATACGCAGTATTTT	CASSVGTSGGISTDTQYF
TRBJ1-1	TRBV5-1	.	.	TGCGCCAGCAGCTTGGGAGATATTGGGACCCAAGGAGGGACTGAAGCTTTCTTT	CASSLGDIGTQGGTEAFF
TRBJ2-1	TRBV19	.	.	TGTGCCAGTAGTATTGAAGGCCCAGCAGGGCGTCCCTCAAGTGAGCAGTTCTTC	CASSIEGPAGRPSSEQFF
TRBJ2-2	TRBV11-1	TRBD2	.	TGTGCCAGCACCCCGGGACTAGCGGGAGTGTACACCGGGGAGCTGTTTTTT	CASTPGLAGVYTGELFF
TRBJ1-1	TRBV7-9	TRBD1	.	TGTGCCAGCAGCTGGACAGGCCCTGAAGCTTTCTTT	CASSWTGPEAFF